This is a list of T cell receptor beta chains from one sample in a study of T-cell memory formation after mild COVID-19. TCRdb ran MiXCR on the 5' RACE reads and lists one entry per CDR3 protein. The data show about 620,000 distinct CDR3 sequences, roughly 18% seen once. Sequenced: PBMCs or a T cell subset sorted from them (not recorded which). The receptor source for this set is an adult woman who had mild COVID-19 (a few samples of this study predate the infection). Cell type and time point are not known. Each CDR3 is given with its conserved first and last residue. D genes are given only for firm matches. Only some rows state a clone size, as once, few, many or a class for expanded clones.

>TRBV23-1|TRBD2|TRBJ2-1|NA
TGCGCCAGCCCAACCGGCCGGGGGCGGGGGGGCCTGATTGGGTATGAGCAGTTCTTC
CASPTGRGRGGLIGYEQFF
>TRBV4-2|NA|TRBJ2-1|NA
TGTGCCAGCAGCCAAGTAGGTTTAGGGGACGAGGATGAGCAGTTCTTC
CASSQVGLGDEDEQFF
>TRBV29-1|TRBD2|TRBJ2-1|once
TGCAGCGTTGAAGATTGGATAGCGGGGGGCTATGAGCAGTTCTTC
CSVEDWIAGGYEQFF
>TRBV5-5|TRBD1|TRBJ1-2|NA
TGTGCCAGCAGCCCCGCAGGGGGCGCGGGCTATGGCTACACCTTC
CASSPAGGAGYGYTF
>TRBV18|TRBD1|TRBJ2-7|NA
TGTGCCAGCTCACTGCCGGGACAGTTCTTGTACGAGCAGTACTTC
CASSLPGQFLYEQYF
>TRBV11-2|NA|TRBJ1-5|NA
TGTGCCAGCAGCTTAGATTATCGGGTGGATAGCAATCAGCCCCAGCATTTT
CASSLDYRVDSNQPQHF
>TRBV19|TRBD1|TRBJ1-2|many
TGTGCCAGTAGGCGGGACAGTATCAACTATGGCTACACCTTC
CASRRDSINYGYTF
>TRBV5-1|TRBD2|TRBJ2-1|NA
TGCGCCAGCAGCTTGCTTGTACTAGCGGGAGGTCGATACAATGAGCAGTTCTTC
CASSLLVLAGGRYNEQFF
>TRBV12-3/TRBV12-4|NA|TRBJ2-5|once
TGTGCCAGCAGTCTCCTCGGGAAGAGGACCCAGTACTTC
CASSLLGKRTQYF
>TRBV12-3/TRBV12-4|NA|TRBJ1-2|few
TGTGCCAGCAGGTCTTGGGAGTGGTATGGCTACACCTTC
CASRSWEWYGYTF
>TRBV20-1|TRBD2|TRBJ2-5|NA
TGCAGTGCTAGAGAGGAGCGGGAGGGCCTAGCCCAGTACTTC
CSAREEREGLAQYF
>TRBV12-3/TRBV12-4|TRBD1|TRBJ1-5|many
TGTGCCAGCAGTTTCGGACAGGGGGCGAATCAGCCCCAGCATTTT
CASSFGQGANQPQHF
>TRBV7-6|NA|TRBJ2-7|NA
TGTGCCAGCAGCTTAAGCGGAGGGGCGAACGAGCAGTACTTC
CASSLSGGANEQYF
>TRBV4-2|TRBD1|TRBJ2-3|many
TGTGCCAGCAGCCGATCGGGACAGAGCACAGATACGCAGTATTTT
CASSRSGQSTDTQYF
>TRBV7-9|NA|TRBJ2-2|NA
TGTGCCAGCAGCCCAGTCGGGGTTCGGGAGCTGTTTTTT
CASSPVGVRELFF
>TRBV5-1|NA|TRBJ2-5|NA
TGCGCCAGCAACTCGCAAGAGACCCAGTACTTC
CASNSQETQYF
>TRBV12-3/TRBV12-4|TRBD2|TRBJ2-3|NA
TGTGCCAGCAGTCCCCCCGGATCGGGTAGCGGGGCCACAGATACGCAGTATTTT
CASSPPGSGSGATDTQYF
>TRBV4-2|NA|TRBJ2-3|NA
TGTGCCAGCAGCCAAGATGCGCCTTGGGCGGCAAGCACAGATACGCAGTATTTT
CASSQDAPWAASTDTQYF
>TRBV10-3|TRBD2|TRBJ2-5|few
TGTGCCATCAGTTACTCCGGGACTAGCGAAGAGACCCAGTACTTC
CAISYSGTSEETQYF
>TRBV5-1|NA|TRBJ2-4|few
TGCGCCAGCAGCTTGGGGCGGCCTAGGGACGTTCAGTACTTC
CASSLGRPRDVQYF
>TRBV20-1|NA|TRBJ2-5|NA
TGCAGTGCTAGAGATCAGGAGACCCAGTACTTC
CSARDQETQYF
>TRBV20-1|NA|TRBJ2-5|few
TGCAGTGCTCCGTGGGTGACCCAAGAGACCCAGTACTTC
CSAPWVTQETQYF
>TRBV7-2|NA|TRBJ1-2|few
TGTGCCAGCAGCCCGAACAGGGTAGCGAACTATGGCTACACCTTC
CASSPNRVANYGYTF
>TRBV7-8|TRBD2|TRBJ2-2|NA
TGTGCCAGCAGCCCGGAGAGTGGACTAGCGAAGAACACCGGGGAGCTGTTTTTT
CASSPESGLAKNTGELFF
>TRBV18|NA|TRBJ2-1|NA
TGTGCCAGCTCACCAATCCGAGTATACAATGAGCAGTTCTTC
CASSPIRVYNEQFF
>TRBV20-1|NA|TRBJ2-5|NA
TGCAGTGGGGCCGGGAGCCAAGAGACCCAGTACTTC
CSGAGSQETQYF
>TRBV29-1|NA|TRBJ1-6|few
TGCAGCGTTGGGGTGGGGCGAGAGGCCCTCCACTTT
CSVGVGREALHF
>TRBV3-1|TRBD1|TRBJ1-5|NA
TGTGCCAGCAGCCAAGAAACAGGGGGAAGCAATCAGCCCCAGCATTTT
CASSQETGGSNQPQHF
>TRBV18|NA|TRBJ2-7|NA
TGTGCCAGCTCACCACCGAGTCCATTCTACGAGCAGTACTTC
CASSPPSPFYEQYF
>TRBV19|TRBD2|TRBJ2-3|few
TGTGCCAGTAACGAGGGAGGGATGCCAGATACGCAGTATTTT
CASNEGGMPDTQYF
>TRBV4-2|TRBD1|TRBJ2-5|few
TGTGCCAGCAGCCAAGAGGGACAGGGGGGAACACAAGAGACCCAGTACTTC
CASSQEGQGGTQETQYF
>TRBV24-1|NA|TRBJ2-1|NA
TGTGCCACCAGTGATTTCGCGGGTGAGCAGTTCTTC
CATSDFAGEQFF
>TRBV24-1|NA|TRBJ2-5|NA
TGTGCCACCAGTCAGGGCGGGGCGGCCTTAGAGACCCAGTACTTC
CATSQGGAALETQYF
>TRBV7-2|TRBD2|TRBJ2-1|NA
TGTGCCAGCAGCTTACGTCAGCGGGAGGGGACGGAGCAGTTCTTC
CASSLRQREGTEQFF
>TRBV5-1|TRBD2|TRBJ2-1|few
TGCGCCAGCAGCTTGGGGACTAGCGGGGGGGTATACAATGAGCAGTTCTTC
CASSLGTSGGVYNEQFF
>TRBV12-3/TRBV12-4|NA|TRBJ2-2|many
TGTGCCAGCAGCCCCTCCGGGGAGCTGTTTTTT
CASSPSGELFF
>TRBV20-1|NA|TRBJ2-3|NA
TGCAGTGCTAGGAAGCCGCTGAGCACAGATACGCAGTATTTT
CSARKPLSTDTQYF
>TRBV7-3|TRBD1|TRBJ2-7|few
TGTGCCAGCAGCGATGCAGGGGGCGAGCAGTACTTC
CASSDAGGEQYF
>TRBV29-1|TRBD2|TRBJ2-1|few
TGCAGCGTTGTGACCGGACTAGCAAGTTCGCCGCAGTTCTTC
CSVVTGLASSPQFF
>TRBV6-5|NA|TRBJ1-1|NA
TGTGCCAGCAATCGAATGCACCCCGTGGAGACTGAAGCTTTCTTT
CASNRMHPVETEAFF
>TRBV5-5|NA|TRBJ2-2|few
TGTGCCAGCAGCTTGGTTCAGGGCGCGGGAACCGGGGAGCTGTTTTTT
CASSLVQGAGTGELFF
>TRBV6-5|NA|TRBJ1-1|NA
TGTGCCAGCAGACGCGGGTGGGGGAACACTGAAGCTTTCTTT
CASRRGWGNTEAFF
>TRBV4-1|TRBD1|TRBJ1-2|NA
TGCGCCAGCAGCCAAGCAGGGGGCTATGGCTACACCTTC
CASSQAGGYGYTF
>TRBV20-1|NA|TRBJ2-7|NA
TGCAGTGCTAGGAGTGGGGGCGCCGGCTACGAGCAGTACTTC
CSARSGGAGYEQYF
>TRBV12-3/TRBV12-4|TRBD2|TRBJ2-5|NA
TGTGCCAGCAGCCTACTAGCGTGGGAGACCCAGTACTTC
CASSLLAWETQYF